These T cell receptor beta chains were read from a single sample in a study of cytomegalovirus exposure and HLA in healthy donors. Profiling relied on immunoSEQ multiplex PCR, and the TCRdb table lists in-frame clones only, not all of them. This repertoire shows about 130,000 clones, around 72% found once; its top ten account for around 4.1%. The sample taken for sequencing was PBMCs. The receptors originated from a man aged 18 to 35 in good health and CMV-seropositive. Both conserved end residues are part of each CDR3. A D gene is named only where the DNA matches it firmly. The size field is filled for only some rows; it gives once, few, many or a size class.

TRBV5-1,TRBJ2-7,NA,NA,TGCGCCAGCAGCTCCACATCGAACTCCTACGAGCAGTACTTC,CASSSTSNSYEQYF
TRBV7-8,TRBJ2-4,NA,TRBD2,TGTGCCAGCAGCTTCGGGCGGGGGACCTTCTTAGCCAAAAACATTCAGTACTTC,CASSFGRGTFLAKNIQYF
TRBV18,TRBJ1-2,NA,NA,TGTGCCAGCTCAAACCGACAGGATTACTATGGCTACACCTTC,CASSNRQDYYGYTF
TRBV15,TRBJ2-7,once,NA,TGTGCCACCAGCAGAGGGGGGGAAGCGGGCGAGCAGTACTTC,CATSRGGEAGEQYF
TRBV6-1,TRBJ1-3,few,NA,TGTGCCAGCAGTGAAAGGGGTATTGGGACTCCCTTGATTGAGTCTGGAAACACCATATATTTT,CASSERGIGTPLIESGNTIYF
TRBV11-2,TRBJ2-1,NA,TRBD1,TGTGCCAGCAGCTTGGGACAGGGGGCTTACAATGAGCAGTTCTTC,CASSLGQGAYNEQFF
TRBV4-1,TRBJ2-7,NA,NA,TGCGCCAGCAGCCAAAACCCTAGTGTTTCCTACGAGCAGTACTTC,CASSQNPSVSYEQYF
TRBV15,TRBJ2-1,NA,NA,TGTGCCACCAGCAGATTGTGGGAAGGAGGCCATGAGCAGTTCTTC,CATSRLWEGGHEQFF
TRBV5-4,TRBJ2-3,NA,TRBD2,TGTGCCAGCAGCCCTTGGACTAGCGGGAGCACAGATACGCAGTATTTT,CASSPWTSGSTDTQYF
TRBV19,TRBJ1-5,NA,TRBD1,TGTGCCAGTAGTATGACGGTGTCGGGCAGGGGGAGCAATCAGCCCCAGCATTTT,CASSMTVSGRGSNQPQHF
TRBV28,TRBJ1-1,few,NA,TGTGCCAGCAGTTCTACCCCGACAACTTACACTGAAGCTTTCTTT,CASSSTPTTYTEAFF
TRBV5-6,TRBJ1-1,NA,NA,TGTGCCAGCAGCTTAGGGACACCTGCTTTCTTT,CASSLGTPAFF
TRBV30,TRBJ1-5,few,TRBD1,TGTGCCTGGAGTCCAGGGACAGGGACGGTTCAGCCCCAGCATTTT,CAWSPGTGTVQPQHF
TRBV7-9,TRBJ2-7,NA,TRBD2,TGTGCCAGCCGCGTTAGCGGGGGGGCCTACGAGCAGTACTTC,CASRVSGGAYEQYF
TRBV14,TRBJ1-1,NA,NA,TGTGCCAGCAGCCCTAACACTGAAGCTTTCTTT,CASSPNTEAFF
TRBV5-8,TRBJ2-1,NA,TRBD2,TGTGCCAGCACCCACTTATGGAGCGGGGGGGCCGATGACAATGAGCAGTTCTTC,CASTHLWSGGADDNEQFF
TRBV5-6,TRBJ2-3,NA,NA,TGTGCCAGCCTACTAGTGACAGGCGGGGATACGCAGTATTTT,CASLLVTGGDTQYF
TRBV7-6,TRBJ2-1,NA,TRBD1,TGTGCCAGCAGCTTAGGAAGGGGGCCGTGGGACAGGGGTCAAAATGAGCAGTTCTTC,CASSLGRGPWDRGQNEQFF
TRBV18,TRBJ1-3,once,TRBD1,TGTGCCAGCTCACCCGCGGGACAGGGGGCGAACACCATATATTTT,CASSPAGQGANTIYF
TRBV5-1,TRBJ2-2,few,TRBD1,TGCGCCAGCAGACTAGTACAGGGGTCGGCCGGGGAGCTGTTTTTT,CASRLVQGSAGELFF
TRBV6-5,TRBJ2-3,NA,TRBD2,TGTGCCAGCAGTTACGGTCTAGCGGGGGGAGATACGCAGTATTTT,CASSYGLAGGDTQYF
TRBV2,TRBJ2-7,NA,NA,TGTGCCAGCAGCAGGGAGGCAGGGGGCTACGAGCAGTACTTC,CASSREAGGYEQYF
TRBV6-1,TRBJ2-7,few,TRBD1,TGTGCCAGCACCCGCCGAGGGGACAGGGGCCACGAGCAGTACTTC,CASTRRGDRGHEQYF
TRBV18,TRBJ1-6,NA,NA,TGTGCCAGCCGGCTGCCTCGGGGGTCCACAAATTCACCCCTCCACTTT,CASRLPRGSTNSPLHF
TRBV28,TRBJ2-7,NA,NA,TGTGCCAGCAGGGTGGGCACCTACGAGCAGTACTTC,CASRVGTYEQYF
TRBV18,TRBJ2-2,NA,TRBD1,TGTGCCAGCTCACGGACAGGGGCCGGGGAGCTGTTTTTT,CASSRTGAGELFF
TRBV7-6,TRBJ2-1,NA,TRBD1,TGTGCCAGCAGCTCAGGGGGTGGCTCCTACAATGAGCAGTTCTTC,CASSSGGGSYNEQFF
TRBV2,TRBJ1-5,NA,NA,TGTGCCAGCGGGGGGGATAGCAATCAGCCCCAGCATTTT,CASGGDSNQPQHF
TRBV4-3,TRBJ1-4,NA,TRBD1,TGCGCCAGCAGCCAAGATACGGGACAGACAACTAATGAAAAACTGTTTTTT,CASSQDTGQTTNEKLFF
TRBV27,TRBJ2-2,once,TRBD1,TGTGCCAGCAGTTTAGGGACAGGGAACACCGGGGAGCTGTTTTTT,CASSLGTGNTGELFF
TRBV19,TRBJ2-1,NA,NA,TGTGCCAGTAGTATTTGGGTCAGGGGGGACAATGAGCAGTTCTTC,CASSIWVRGDNEQFF
TRBV4-2,TRBJ1-3,NA,NA,TGTGCCAGCAGCCAGTACCTCAGCTCTGGAAACACCATATATTTT,CASSQYLSSGNTIYF
TRBV27,TRBJ1-2,once,TRBD1,TGTGCCAGCAGTTTATTTGCGGGACAGGCCTATGGCTACACCTTC,CASSLFAGQAYGYTF
TRBV21-1,TRBJ1-5,NA,NA,TGTGCCAGCAGCACAGAGAGGCAGGGATCGGCGTTTGGCAATCAGCCCCAGCATTTT,CASSTERQGSAFGNQPQHF
TRBV5-4,TRBJ1-3,NA,NA,TGTGCCAGCAGCTCGACAGTTTCTGGAAACACCATATATTTT,CASSSTVSGNTIYF
TRBV7-3,TRBJ2-1,NA,NA,TGTGCCAGCAGCCCCGACAGGCGTGGACGCAATGAGCAGTTCTTC,CASSPDRRGRNEQFF
TRBV29-1,TRBJ2-5,NA,NA,TGCAGCGTTGAAAAGGGGAGGGAGACCCAGTACTTC,CSVEKGRETQYF
TRBV9,TRBJ2-1,NA,NA,TGTGCCAGCAGCGATAGCGCTTACAATGAGCAGTTCTTC,CASSDSAYNEQFF
TRBV29-1,TRBJ2-7,NA,NA,TGCAGCGTTGGGGGACAAACCTCGGGGGAGCAGTACTTC,CSVGGQTSGEQYF
TRBV27,TRBJ1-2,few,NA,TGTGCCAGCAGTTTAACCCTCGCCGACAGGATCTATGGCTACACCTTC,CASSLTLADRIYGYTF
TRBV7-2,TRBJ2-2,once,NA,TGTGCCAGCAGTCCCTTTATGAACACCGGGGAGCTGTTTTTT,CASSPFMNTGELFF
TRBV15,TRBJ2-7,NA,NA,TGTGCCACCAGCAGGGCCCCTTTCAGCTCCTACGAGCAGTACTTC,CATSRAPFSSYEQYF
TRBV10-1,TRBJ1-1,few,NA,TGCGCCAGCAGTGAGTCCGGCAGGGAAGTAGCTTTCTTT,CASSESGREVAFF
TRBV5-1,TRBJ2-2,NA,NA,TGCGCCAGCAGCTTGGTTACGGTAACGAACACCGGGGAGCTGTTTTTT,CASSLVTVTNTGELFF
TRBV7-3,TRBJ2-3,NA,TRBD1,TGTGCCAGCAGCCCGACAGGGGGTTCAAGCGATACGCAGTATTTT,CASSPTGGSSDTQYF